This T cell receptor beta chain was retrieved from a study of blood T cell repertoires in COVID-19. In the authors' workflow: Amplifying reference gene primers gave estimates of nucleated cell counts. The protocol was immunoSEQ multiplex PCR, while the TCRdb copy is restricted to in-frame clones and leaves out a portion. The DNA was the basis for D and trimming; V, J and clone size are from that table. The data contain 250,000 to 400,000 clones, about 90% of them singletons. The V gene lost 1 base and the J gene lost 3 bases, with 7 bases spanning the gap. The CDR3 totals 13 residues. In germline, CDR1 is MGHRA, CDR2 YSYEKL.

Sequenced sample: peripheral blood. V gene TRBV4-1 combines with J gene TRBJ2-7; no firm D call. The TCR originated in a woman in her 30s with COVID-19, enrolled during active disease. The CDR3 here is CASSQGLRYEQYF. CDR3 DNA sequence: TGCGCCAGCAGCCAAGGACTTCGCTACGAGCAGTACTTC.